The rows below give T cell receptor beta chains drawn from one sample of a study of T cells in tumors after PD-1 blockade. Sequencing used immunoSEQ multiplex PCR; TCRdb keeps in-frame clones, though not all of them. The table lists about 20,000 clones, 78% of them singletons. The specimen was PBMCs, collected before anti-PD-1 treatment. The receptors stem from a human donor with basal cell carcinoma. Both conserved end residues are part of each CDR3. D genes are given only for firm matches. Some rows have no size entry. The others give once, few or many, or a class for an expanded clone.

>TRBD1|TRBJ1-3|TRBV30|.
CAWRMTGAGGNTIYF
TGTGCCTGGAGAATGACAGGGGCGGGTGGAAACACCATATATTTT
>TRBD1|TRBJ2-7|TRBV4-3|.
CASSQDRGTGRNYEQYF
TGCGCCAGCAGCCAAGATCGGGGGACAGGGAGAAATTACGAGCAGTACTTC
>.|TRBJ2-5|TRBV19|.
CASSILDGRETQYF
TGTGCCAGTAGTATCCTTGACGGGAGAGAGACCCAGTACTTC
>TRBD1|TRBJ2-5|TRBV28|.
CATTQGDSRTQYF
TGTGCCACCACCCAGGGGGACAGTAGAACCCAGTACTTC
>.|TRBJ1-4|TRBV2|.
CASRTVEKLFF
TGTGCCAGCAGGACAGTAGAAAAACTGTTTTTT
>.|TRBJ1-3|TRBV30|.
CAWGTAAYGNTIYF
TGTGCCTGGGGGACCGCAGCCTATGGAAACACCATATATTTT
>.|TRBJ2-1|TRBV16|few
CASSLEGRFLDEQFF
TGTGCCAGCAGCCTAGAAGGGAGGTTCCTCGATGAGCAGTTCTTC
>.|TRBJ2-4|TRBV19|.
CASSMGSPRGLGKNIQYF
TGTGCCAGTAGTATGGGGTCCCCCCGGGGGCTTGGCAAAAACATTCAGTACTTC
>TRBD1|TRBJ1-2|TRBV3-1/TRBV3-2|.
CASSLGQGDYGYTF
TGTGCCAGCAGCTTGGGACAGGGGGACTATGGCTACACCTTC
>.|TRBJ2-7|TRBV3-1/TRBV3-2|.
CASSQGTGQVGQYF
TGTGCCAGCAGCCAGGGAACGGGCCAGGTTGGGCAGTACTTC
>.|TRBJ2-1|TRBV7-9|.
CASSLDSNEQFF
TGTGCCAGCAGCTTAGATAGCAATGAGCAGTTCTTC
>.|TRBJ2-3|TRBV21-1|once
CASSILGVKLDTQYF
TGTGCCAGCAGCATCTTGGGGGTAAAGTTAGATACGCAGTATTTT
>.|TRBJ1-1|TRBV29-1|.
CSVDPRANTEAFF
TGCAGCGTTGATCCTCGGGCGAACACTGAAGCTTTCTTT
>.|TRBJ2-1|TRBV2|.
CARCQGGARVGSSYNEQFF
TGTGCCCGCTGTCAAGGGGGGGCGCGGGTGGGGAGCTCCTACAATGAGCAGTTCTTC
>TRBD1|TRBJ2-2|TRBV7-9|few
CASRPGQGGTGELFF
TGTGCCAGCAGGCCAGGACAGGGGGGCACCGGGGAGCTGTTTTTT
>TRBD2|TRBJ2-1|TRBV27|.
CASSWRGGRGNEQFF
TGTGCCAGCAGTTGGCGGGGGGGCAGGGGCAATGAGCAGTTCTTC
>.|TRBJ1-5|TRBV27|few
CASSLGGSNQPQHF
TGTGCCAGCAGTTTGGGGGGTAGCAATCAGCCCCAGCATTTT
>.|TRBJ1-1|TRBV7-3|.
CASSPGATLGAFF
TGTGCCAGCAGTCCTGGGGCGACTCTCGGAGCTTTCTTT
>.|TRBJ2-3|TRBV2|.
CASSNRGASTDTQYF
TGTGCCAGCAGCAACCGGGGAGCTAGCACAGATACGCAGTATTTT
>TRBD2|TRBJ2-3|TRBV7-9|.
CASSPLTSGGAISTDTQYF
TGTGCCAGCAGCCCCTTGACTAGCGGGGGGGCAATTTCCACAGATACGCAGTATTTT
>.|TRBJ1-3|TRBV4-1|.
CASSQAGTLFGNTIYF
TGCGCCAGCAGCCAGGCCGGGACGCTATTTGGAAACACCATATATTTT
>.|TRBJ2-2|TRBV3-1/TRBV3-2|once
CASSQEGTGELFF
TGTGCCAGCAGCCAAGAAGGGACCGGGGAGCTGTTTTTT
>.|TRBJ1-3|TRBV6-5|.
CASRESSGNTIYF
TGTGCCAGCAGGGAGAGCTCTGGAAACACCATATATTTT
>.|TRBJ1-3|TRBV4-1|medium-sized
CASSQIGTLTISGNTIYF
TGCGCCAGCAGCCAAATAGGGACACTCACTATCTCTGGAAACACCATATATTTT
>.|TRBJ1-1|TRBV12-3/TRBV12-4|few
CASSFAGDEAFF
TGTGCCAGCAGTTTCGCCGGAGATGAAGCTTTCTTT
>TRBD1|TRBJ1-2|TRBV4-2|.
CASSQDRGGPYGYTF
TGTGCCAGCAGCCAAGATAGAGGGGGCCCCTATGGCTACACCTTC
>.|TRBJ2-2|TRBV24-1|.
CATSVGWGTGGELFF
TGTGCCACCAGTGTAGGTTGGGGTACTGGCGGGGAGCTGTTTTTT
>.|TRBJ2-1|TRBV2|.
CATSEGGAGAGSSYNEQFF
TGTGCCACCAGTGAAGGGGGGGCGGGGGCGGGGAGCTCCTACAATGAGCAGTTCTTC
>.|TRBJ2-3|TRBV6-2/TRBV6-3|.
CASSYPRGPPNF
TGTGCCAGCAGTTACCCACGGGGGCCCCCGAATTTT
>TRBD1|TRBJ2-4|TRBV7-2|.
CASSSPRDRYTAKNIQYF
TGTGCCAGCAGCTCGCCCCGGGACAGGTACACTGCCAAAAACATTCAGTACTTC
>.|TRBJ2-1|TRBV6-5|.
CASTPPGRRYNEQFF
TGTGCCAGCACCCCACCGGGACGTCGCTACAATGAGCAGTTCTTC
>TRBD1|TRBJ2-7|TRBV3-1/TRBV3-2|.
CASSQLRGQGFYEQYF
TGTGCCAGCAGCCAGCTGAGGGGACAGGGTTTTTACGAGCAGTACTTC
>.|TRBJ2-7|TRBV9|.
CASSVTDSRYEQYF
TGTGCCAGCAGCGTCACCGACAGTAGGTACGAGCAGTACTTC
>TRBD1|TRBJ1-2|TRBV28|.
CASSPRDRGRVRANYGYTF
TGTGCCAGCAGTCCCCGGGACAGGGGGAGGGTACGAGCTAACTATGGCTACACCTTC
>TRBD1|TRBJ1-5|TRBV28|.
CASSPLPGGYLLDHNQPQHF
TGTGCCAGCAGCCCCCTCCCAGGGGGCTATCTATTAGATCACAATCAGCCCCAGCATTTT
>.|TRBJ2-7|TRBV3-1/TRBV3-2|once
CASSGQGGYEQYF
TGTGCCAGCAGCGGTCAGGGGGGCTACGAGCAGTACTTC
>.|TRBJ1-4|TRBV29-1|.
CSVGTRDDEKLFF
TGCAGCGTTGGGACGAGGGACGATGAAAAACTGTTTTTT
>TRBD2|TRBJ2-3|TRBV7-3|.
CASSTGTTHNTDTQYF
TGTGCCAGCAGTACCGGGACTACCCACAACACAGATACGCAGTATTTT
>TRBD1|TRBJ1-2|TRBV18|.
CASSPVRGPHYGYTF
TGTGCCAGCTCACCGGTCAGGGGGCCCCACTATGGCTACACCTTC
>TRBD2|TRBJ2-1|TRBV2|few
CASCYGGARAGSSYNEQFF
TGTGCCAGCTGTTACGGGGGGGCGCGGGCGGGGAGCTCCTACAATGAGCAGTTCTTC
>.|TRBJ2-1|TRBV15|.
CATSREVRDEQFF
TGTGCCACCAGCAGAGAAGTAAGGGATGAGCAGTTCTTC
>.|TRBJ2-3|TRBV6-6|once
CASSYSTHGTDTQYF
TGTGCCAGCAGTTACTCGACCCACGGGACAGATACGCAGTATTTT
>TRBD1|TRBJ2-3|TRBV2|.
CASSMTGGTDTQYF
TGTGCCAGCAGTATGACAGGGGGCACAGATACGCAGTATTTT
>.|TRBJ2-7|TRBV7-9|.
CASSLAQYEQYF
TGTGCCAGCAGCTTAGCTCAGTACGAGCAGTACTTC
>TRBD1|TRBJ1-4|TRBV2|few
CASSDRAEKLFF
TGTGCCAGCAGCGACAGGGCAGAAAAACTGTTTTTT
>.|TRBJ2-7|TRBV7-2|.
CASSSNRVAYEQYF
TGTGCCAGCAGCTCTAACCGGGTAGCCTACGAGCAGTACTTC
>TRBD1|TRBJ2-7|TRBV5-4|.
CASSQGTGTYEQYF
TGTGCCAGCAGCCAAGGGACAGGGACCTACGAGCAGTACTTC
>.|TRBJ2-1|TRBV2|.
CPSCEGGAGVGSSYNEQFF
TGTCCCAGCTGTGAGGGGGGGGCGGGGGTGGGGAGCTCCTACAATGAGCAGTTCTTC
>.|TRBJ1-4|TRBV30|.
CAWGRGRGRNEKLFF
TGTGCCTGGGGGAGAGGCCGCGGGAGGAATGAAAAACTGTTTTTT
>TRBD2|TRBJ2-3|TRBV28|.
CASPPSLAGGPVGTQYF
TGTGCCAGCCCCCCGTCCCTAGCGGGAGGGCCTGTGGGGACGCAGTATTTT
>TRBD2|TRBJ2-3|TRBV18|.
CASSTSGREDTQYF
TGTGCCAGCTCAACTAGCGGGAGGGAAGATACGCAGTATTTT
>.|TRBJ2-2|TRBV5-1|.
CASSPGQNTGELFF
TGCGCCAGCAGCCCGGGCCAGAACACCGGGGAGCTGTTTTTT
>.|TRBJ2-3|TRBV9|.
CASSVEGGYTDTQYF
TGTGCCAGCAGCGTAGAGGGTGGATACACAGATACGCAGTATTTT
>.|TRBJ2-7|TRBV7-2|few
CASQQEGGAWYEQYF
TGTGCCAGCCAGCAAGAAGGGGGGGCGTGGTACGAGCAGTACTTC
>TRBD1|TRBJ1-4|TRBV5-1|.
CASSPRQGATNEKLFF
TGCGCCAGCAGCCCACGACAGGGGGCAACTAATGAAAAACTGTTTTTT
>.|TRBJ2-7|TRBV6-8|.
CATDLLHYEQYF
TGTGCCACCGATTTATTACACTACGAGCAGTACTTC
>TRBD1|TRBJ1-6|TRBV7-2|once
CASSPATGALNSPLHF
TGTGCCAGCAGCCCCGCGACAGGGGCGTTGAATTCACCCCTCCACTTT
>TRBD2|TRBJ2-4|TRBV29-1|.
CSVGVAGAKNIQYF
TGCAGCGTTGGGGTAGCGGGGGCCAAAAACATTCAGTACTTC
>TRBD2|TRBJ2-7|TRBV27|.
CASSLYSGASYEQYF
TGTGCCAGCAGTTTATATAGCGGGGCCTCCTACGAGCAGTACTTC